The 17 T cell receptor beta chains given below trace back to one sample, sequenced in a study of T cell repertoires in aging, cancer and after chemotherapy. TRB rearrangements spanning V, D and J were amplified using mixed TRB-A/B primers. TCRdb reprocessed the multiplex PCR reads with MiXCR, giving one entry per CDR3 protein. The table lists fewer than 7,500 distinct CDR3 sequences, around 41% of them singletons, with approximately 50% in the top ten. TCR beta rearrangements were amplified from peripheral blood genomic DNA. Sequencing was done on a sample of blood. The receptor source for this set is a human donor in good health.

This chain connects TRBV20-1 to TRBJ2-6; unclear D gene. V lost 7 bases to trimming and J lost 0 bases, with 13 bases between them. CDR3 size: 15 residues. Germline V gives CDR1 DFQATT, CDR2 SNEGSKA (reference sequence). The DNA for the CDR3 is TGCAGTGGCGTGGACGGTTCCTCTGGGGCCAACGTCCTGACTTTC. Its protein product is CSGVDGSSGANVLTF.

The chain combines TRBV6-5 with TRBJ2-2; maybe TRBD2 (6 bases). Germline V gene data show CDR1 as MNHEY and CDR2 as SVGAGI. V lost 6 bases to trimming and J lost 6 bases, with 20 bases between them. The CDR3 contains 16 residues. CDR3 sequence: CASSLRRDWGPGELFF. CDR3 DNA: TGTGCCAGCAGCCTACGCCGGGACTGGGGACCCGGGGAGCTGTTTTTT.

The chain is built from TRBV19 and TRBJ1-6; a possible D gene is TRBD1 (6 bases). The length of the CDR3 is 17 residues. Per the germline V gene, CDR1 is LNHDA and CDR2 is SQIVND (reference sequence). Deletions cut 9 bases from V and 8 bases from J, with 26 bases between. The CDR3 protein is CASTESDIQGYHSPLHF. The CDR3 coding sequence is TGTGCCAGCACCGAAAGCGATATACAGGGTTACCATTCACCCCTCCACTTT.

This clonotype was detected only a few times. The rearrangement links TRBV12-3 or TRBV12-4 to TRBJ1-4; D is possibly TRBD1 (6 bases). The germline V and J ends were trimmed by 1 base and 10 bases, with 19 bases remaining between them. This CDR3 is built from 16 residues. The CDR3 is CASSLGGAWKNGKLFF. The DNA for the CDR3 is TGTGCCAGCAGTTTAGGGGGGGCGTGGAAAAACGGAAAACTGTTTTTT.

This rearrangement joins TRBV19 to TRBJ1-5, with D unclear. V lost 3 bases, J lost 2 bases, and 8 bases lay in between. CDR1 LNHDA and CDR2 SQIVND come from the germline V gene (reference sequence). The CDR3 loop spans 14 amino acids. The CDR3 region has the DNA TGTGCCAGTAGTATTAGGAGTCGCAATCAGCCCCAGCATTTT. It specifies CASSIRSRNQPQHF.

V and J are TRBV20-1 and TRBJ2-2; the D gene is possibly TRBD2 (6 bases). The V gene's germline CDR1 is DFQATT and CDR2 SNEGSKA (reference sequence). The CDR3 runs 14 residues. Trimming pared 3 bases from V and 6 bases from J, leaving 14 bases between. CDR3 bases: TGCAGTGCTAGCTTTACGGGGGTCGCCGGGGAGCTGTTTTTT. Its protein is CSASFTGVAGELFF.

The gene calls are TRBV6-1 and TRBJ2-2; no clear D gene. CDR1 is MNHNS and CDR2 is SASEGT in the germline V gene. V dropped 3 bases and J dropped 6 bases, with 11 bases sitting between them. CDR3 length: 14 amino acids. Here the CDR3 DNA reads TGTGCCAGCAGTGACGGCGATGGGCCCGGGGAGCTGTTTTTT. This sequence encodes CASSDGDGPGELFF.

The sample holds a few counts of this clonotype. V usage is TRBV27 and J usage is TRBJ2-1; 9 bases map to TRBD1. J lost 12 bases, V lost 7 bases, and 13 bases had no gene match. CDR1 is MNHEY and CDR2 is SMNVEV in the germline V gene (reference sequence). CDR3 size: 14 residues. Here the CDR3 DNA reads TGTGCCAGCACGGGACAGGGTGGTTTGCGGGGGCAGTTCTTC. Translation: CASTGQGGLRGQFF.

This clonotype has a handful of counts. The chain recombines TRBV7-6 with TRBJ2-7; the D is unclear. V dropped 5 bases and J dropped 3 bases, with 11 bases sitting between them. This CDR3 is 13 amino acids long. CDR1 is SGHVS, CDR2 FNYEAQ, per germline. Here the CDR3 DNA reads TGTGCCAGCAGCCGAGACGGTTTCTACGAGCAGTACTTC. The encoded protein is CASSRDGFYEQYF. The full variable domain, in which reference TRBV7-6 and TRBJ2-7 provide the parts outside the CDR3, is GAGVSQSPRYKVTKRGQDVALRCDPISGHVSLYWYRQALGQGPEFLTYFNYEAQQDKSGLPNDRFSAERPEGSISTLTIQRTEQRDSAMYRCASSRDGFYEQYFGPGTRLTVT.

This clonotype was picked up one time. This chain connects TRBV5-6 to TRBJ2-7; tentatively, D is TRBD1 (6 bases). Trimming pared 1 base from V and 6 bases from J, leaving 17 bases between. The CDR3 length is 15 residues. Germline CDR1 is SGHDT and CDR2 is YYEEEE. The CDR3 is CASSLRGQQGSEQYF. The CDR3 DNA reads TGTGCCAGCAGCTTGCGAGGACAACAGGGATCCGAGCAGTACTTC.

This clonotype is labeled medium-sized (0.01 to 0.1%). The chain combines TRBV11-1 with TRBJ2-2; 10 bases fit TRBD1. With V trimmed by 2 bases and J by 2 bases, 17 bases remained unmatched. Germline CDR1 is SGHAT and CDR2 is FQDESV (reference sequence). The CDR3 has 21 amino acids. The CDR3 DNA is TGTGCCAGCAGCTTAAGTTTCCCTCGGACAGGGGGGGCTCCTAACACCGGGGAGCTGTTTTTT. This encodes CASSLSFPRTGGAPNTGELFF.

V is TRBV12-3 or TRBV12-4 and J is TRBJ2-1, with 8 bases lining up with TRBD2. The J segment lost 12 bases and the V segment lost 5 bases, leaving 12 bases of the junction unmatched. The CDR3 totals 14 residues. The CDR3 DNA reads TGTGCCAGCAGTCCACACGGGACTAGTTATGGGCAGTTCTTC. It specifies CASSPHGTSYGQFF.

The chain is built from TRBV19 and TRBJ2-4, with D unresolved. This CDR3 spans 18 amino acids. Trimming pared 2 bases from V and 0 bases from J, leaving 17 bases between. The germline V gene encodes CDR1 LNHDA and CDR2 SQIVND (reference sequence). CDR3 nucleotides: TGTGCCAGTAGTATAAGTTATCGGGTGGGCTTAGCCAAAAACATTCAGTACTTC. Protein product: CASSISYRVGLAKNIQYF.

The count of this clonotype is one. The V and J genes are TRBV6-5 and TRBJ2-7; tentatively, D is TRBD1 or TRBD2 (6 bases each). V dropped 4 bases and J dropped 3 bases, with 13 bases sitting between them. This CDR3 has 14 amino acids. Germline V gives CDR1 MNHEY, CDR2 SVGAGI. CDR3 amino acids: CASSFLGGGYEQYF. The CDR3 DNA follows: TGTGCCAGCAGTTTTCTAGGAGGGGGCTACGAGCAGTACTTC.

This chain joins TRBV18 and TRBJ1-1; D gene unclear. Germline CDR1 reads KGHSH; CDR2 reads LQKENI. CDR3 size: 17 residues. V shed 6 bases and J shed 0 bases, with 20 bases lying between them. As DNA, the CDR3 is TGTGCCAGCTCGTCAGCGGGGTCAGGCAACCTGAACACTGAAGCTTTCTTT. Amino acids: CASSSAGSGNLNTEAFF.

This chain links TRBV19 with TRBJ1-1, with 8 bases matching TRBD1. The CDR3 is 16 residues long. Trimming cost V 1 base and J 1 base; bases outside gene matches: 5. Germline CDR1 LNHDA, CDR2 SQIVND (reference sequence). CDR3 amino acids: CASSIGPGTGNTEAFF. CDR3 bases: TGTGCCAGTAGTATAGGTCCCGGGACAGGGAACACTGAAGCTTTCTTT.

This sequence joins TRBV12-3 or TRBV12-4 and TRBJ1-2; D might be TRBD1 (5 bases). V was cut by 1 base and J by 11 bases, with 20 bases left in between. The CDR3 extends over 15 amino acids. CDR3 sequence reads: CASSLGSPGRGLYTF. In DNA, the CDR3 is TGTGCCAGCAGTTTAGGATCCCCAGGAAGGGGTCTATACACCTTC.